The sequence of this TCR beta chain was determined in a study of blood T cells in healthy people across ages. A second about 7 to 11 cycle PCR used barcoded and J-beta primers. Each CDR3 protein gets one entry after TCRdb re-called the 5' RACE reads with MiXCR. This sample has roughly 640,000 distinct CDR3 sequences, with 25% to 35% found just once. Germline V gene sequence: CDR1 LNHDA, CDR2 SQIVND (reference sequence). The CDR3 loop spans 13 amino acids. Concerning this clonotype itself: Its target is not known.

Study observations and caveats: Naive T cell percentage strongly correlated with TCR beta diversity. Observed TCR beta diversity per million T cells went down as age went up. This fall followed a roughly linear course with age.

Donors were healthy Caucasian individuals from Russia aged about 6 to 100. Material: blood. This clonotype originated in a woman of 80 years or more in good health. The gene calls are TRBV19 and TRBJ2-4; 7 bases fit TRBD2. The J call is doubtful: the DNA matches TRBJ2-5 better. The CDR3 spells CASSTTSTQTQYF. The CDR3 bases are TGTGCCAGTAGCACGACTAGCACCCAGACCCAGTACTTC.